The 9 T cell receptor beta chains listed next were all sequenced from one sample in a study of cytomegalovirus exposure and HLA in healthy donors. PCR amplification relied on 60 Vbeta primers (plus 13 Jbeta primers). The data were produced by immunoSEQ multiplex PCR, yet TCRdb's version contains in-frame clones alone and is incomplete. This repertoire comprises about 58,000 clones; its ten largest clones make up 2.1%. The sequenced sample consisted of PBMCs. These receptors were collected from a woman aged 18-30 years in good health and CMV-seronegative.

V usage is TRBV5-1 and J usage is TRBJ2-7; 8 bases match TRBD1. Germline CDR1 SGHRS, CDR2 YFSETQ. CDR3 length equals 14 residues. J lost 5 bases, V lost 5 bases, and 9 bases had no gene match. The CDR3 loop is CASRTDRARDEQYF. Written as DNA, the CDR3 is TGCGCCAGCAGAACGGACAGGGCAAGGGACGAGCAGTACTTC.

The chain recombines TRBV4-1 with TRBJ1-3, with a weak D call TRBD1 (5 bases). V was shortened by 4 bases and J by 0 bases, with 25 bases between the two germline ends. This CDR3 has 20 residues. Germline CDR1 is MGHRA and CDR2 is YSYEKL. CDR3 region: CASSPIHPGPQSLSGNTIYF. CDR3 nucleotide sequence: TGCGCCAGCAGCCCTATTCACCCAGGGCCCCAATCCCTCTCTGGAAACACCATATATTTT.

V is TRBV5-6 and J is TRBJ2-7, with 7 positions matching TRBD2. The germline CDR1 and CDR2 sequences are SGHDT and YYEEEE. V shed 6 bases and J 7 bases; nucleotides not matched to a gene: 4. The CDR3 consists of 11 residues. The CDR3 region is CASNLGGEQYF. The DNA of the CDR3 is TGTGCCAGCAACCTCGGGGGGGAGCAGTACTTC.

The V call is TRBV4-1, the J call TRBJ2-1; the match to TRBD2 covers 11 bases. Trimming removed 9 bases from V and 2 bases from J; junction bases left unmatched: 6. CDR3 length equals 15 residues. Germline V gene lookup returns CDR1 MGHRA and CDR2 YSYEKL. The CDR3 DNA reads as TGCGCCAGTCGACCGGGACTAGCGGCCTACAATGAGCAGTTCTTC. Amino acid sequence: CASRPGLAAYNEQFF.

The chain recombines TRBV7-9 with TRBJ1-5; 7 nucleotides agree with TRBD1. V gave up 1 base and J gave up 5 bases; unmatched junction bases: 8. The CDR3 consists of 16 residues. The germline CDR1 and CDR2 sequences are SEHNR and FQNEAQ (reference sequence). The CDR3 nucleotides are TGTGCCAGCAGCTTAGGCACAGGGGATCCCCATCAGCCCCAGCATTTT. Protein sequence: CASSLGTGDPHQPQHF. The whole variable domain, filled in from reference TRBV7-9 and TRBJ1-5, reads DTGVSQNPRHKITKRGQNVTFRCDPISEHNRLYWYRQTLGQGPEFLTYFQNEAQLEKSRLLSDRFSAERPKGSFSTLEIQRTEQGDSAMYLCASSLGTGDPHQPQHFGDGTRLSIL.

The J gene is TRBJ2-5, the V gene TRBV30; TRBD2 might be the D (6 bases). The CDR3 totals 15 residues. V lost 3 bases, J lost 5 bases, and 19 bases lay in between. In germline, CDR1 is GTSNPN, CDR2 SVGIG (reference sequence). The CDR3 DNA follows: TGTGCCTGGAGGGAGAATGTGGGCGCGGGGGAGACCCAGTACTTC. As protein: CAWRENVGAGETQYF.

The chain uses TRBV4-1 and TRBJ2-1; 8 bases agree with TRBD2. V lost 0 bases and J lost 0; bases outside the gene matches: 7. Germline-derived CDR1 and CDR2 are MGHRA and YSYEKL. The CDR3 length is 18 residues. The DNA of the CDR3 is TGCGCCAGCAGCCAAGATTTAGCCAGCGGGAGCTCCTACAATGAGCAGTTCTTC. Its translation is CASSQDLASGSSYNEQFF.

The V and J genes are TRBV6-5 and TRBJ1-4; tentative D call: TRBD1 (6 bases). Germline V CDR1 and CDR2: MNHEY, SVGAGI. The CDR3 extends over 15 amino acids. Trimming cost V 7 bases and J 10 bases, with 22 bases left between them. For the CDR3, the DNA is TGTGCCAGCACCGGGGGGCCAGGGGCCGAGGGAAAACTGTTTTTT. This gives the protein CASTGGPGAEGKLFF.

The V gene is TRBV19, the J gene TRBJ2-3; D perhaps matches TRBD1 (6 bases). Looked up from germline, CDR1 is LNHDA and CDR2 is SQIVND (reference sequence). V shed 8 bases and J shed 1 base, with 10 bases lying between them. The CDR3 is 13 amino acids. The DNA for the CDR3 is TGTGCCAGTGGGGACACGGGCACAGATACGCAGTATTTT. This encodes CASGDTGTDTQYF.